This TCR beta chain was profiled in a study of Ad26.COV2.S vaccination and SARS-CoV-2 variants. Study in general: Intramuscular Ad26.COV2.S at 5x10^10 or 1x10^11 viral particles.

This clone was counted between two and nine times. The treatment here: around 19 received Ad26.COV2.S at low or high dose, single or two shots; roughly 5 received placebo; per-sample allocation not given. After the first vaccine or placebo injection, samples were drawn on day 63. Cohort 1b enrolled adults aged 18-55 years in Boston. Vaccination used an Ad26 vector expressing Wuhan-strain SARS-CoV-2 spike. The CDR3 is made up of 13 amino acids. The V end was cut by 7 bases, the J end by 3 bases, with 12 bases between. CDR1 SNHLY and CDR2 FYNNEI come from the germline V gene. The table came from immunoSEQ multiplex PCR; TCRdb's copy has only in-frame clones and leaves some out. The table has under 550,000 clones, 90% seen once.

The source material was peripheral blood, sampled in a trial of Ad26.COV2.S vaccine versus placebo. The chain combines TRBV2 with TRBJ1-1; D gene unclear. This TCR came from a person aged 18-65 years who received the Ad26.COV2.S COVID-19 vaccine or a placebo. The CDR3 sequence is CASTRVWDTEAFF. The CDR3 DNA reads TGTGCCAGCACTAGGGTTTGGGACACTGAAGCTTTCTTT.